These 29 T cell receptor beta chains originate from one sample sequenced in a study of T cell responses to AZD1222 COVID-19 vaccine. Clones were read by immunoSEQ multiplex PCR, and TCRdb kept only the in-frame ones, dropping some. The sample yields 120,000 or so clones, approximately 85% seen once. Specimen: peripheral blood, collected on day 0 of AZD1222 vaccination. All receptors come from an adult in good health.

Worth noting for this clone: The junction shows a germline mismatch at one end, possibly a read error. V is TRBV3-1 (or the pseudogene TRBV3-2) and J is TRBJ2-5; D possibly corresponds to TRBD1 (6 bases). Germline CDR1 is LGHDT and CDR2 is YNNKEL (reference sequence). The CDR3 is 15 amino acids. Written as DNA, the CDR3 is TGTGCCAGCAGTCAAGGGGGAGACCCGCAAGAGACCCAGTACTTC. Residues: CASSQGGDPQETQYF.

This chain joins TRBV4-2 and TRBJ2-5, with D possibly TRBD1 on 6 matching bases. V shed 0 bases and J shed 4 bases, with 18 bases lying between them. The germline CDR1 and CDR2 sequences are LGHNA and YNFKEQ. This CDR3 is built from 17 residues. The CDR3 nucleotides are TGTGCCAGCAGCCAAGAGGGGGCTTTAGGGGAAGGAGAGACCCAGTACTTC. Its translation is CASSQEGALGEGETQYF.

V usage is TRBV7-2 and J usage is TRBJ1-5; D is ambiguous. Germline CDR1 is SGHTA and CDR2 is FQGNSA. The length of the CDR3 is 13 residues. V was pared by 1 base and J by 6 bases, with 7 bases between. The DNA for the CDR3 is TGTGCCAGCAGCTTAGAATCATCTCAGCCCCAGCATTTT. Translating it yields CASSLESSQPQHF.

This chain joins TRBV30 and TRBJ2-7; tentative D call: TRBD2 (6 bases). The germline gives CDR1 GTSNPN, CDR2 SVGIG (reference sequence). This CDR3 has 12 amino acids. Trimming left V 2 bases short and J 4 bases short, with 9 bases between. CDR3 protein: CAWSFGGYEQYF. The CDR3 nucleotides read TGTGCCTGGAGTTTTGGGGGGTACGAGCAGTACTTC. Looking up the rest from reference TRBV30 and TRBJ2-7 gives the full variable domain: SQTIHQWPATLVQPVGSPLSLECTVEGTSNPNLYWYRQAAGRGLQLLFYSVGIGQISSEVPQNLSASRPQDRQFILSSKKLLLSDSGFYLCAWSFGGYEQYFGPGTRLTVT.

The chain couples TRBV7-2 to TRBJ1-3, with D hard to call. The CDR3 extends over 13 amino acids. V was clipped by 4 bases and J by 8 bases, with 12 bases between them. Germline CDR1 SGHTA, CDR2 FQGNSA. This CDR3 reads CASSSLVTDTIYF. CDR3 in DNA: TGTGCCAGCAGCTCCTTGGTTACCGACACCATATATTTT.

CDR3 nucleotide sequence: TGTGCCAGCAGCCAGGGGACCCGCACCCAAGAGACCCAGTACTTC. Protein product: CASSQGTRTQETQYF. This chain joins TRBV3-1 (or the pseudogene TRBV3-2) and TRBJ2-5, with D possibly being TRBD1 or TRBD2 (5 bases each). The CDR3 has 15 amino acids. Germline V gene sequence: CDR1 LGHDT, CDR2 YNNKEL (reference sequence). Between the trimmed V and J ends, which lost 3 bases and 1 base, there was a span of 12 bases.

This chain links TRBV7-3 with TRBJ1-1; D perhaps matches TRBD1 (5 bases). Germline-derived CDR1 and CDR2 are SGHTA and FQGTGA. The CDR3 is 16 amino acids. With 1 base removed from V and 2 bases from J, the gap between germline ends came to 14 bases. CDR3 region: CASSLRGGTGNTEAFF. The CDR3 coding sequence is TGTGCCAGCAGCTTAAGGGGGGGTACTGGAAACACTGAAGCTTTCTTT.

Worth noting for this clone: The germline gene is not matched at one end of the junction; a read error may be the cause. The CDR3 region is CAWSNREDEQFF. The CDR3, as DNA: TGTGCCTGGAGCAATAGAGAGGATGAACAGTTCTTC. V usage is TRBV30 and J usage is TRBJ2-1; D call uncertain. The CDR3 sequence is 12 residues long. Germline V lookup: CDR1 GTSNPN, CDR2 SVGIG (reference sequence).

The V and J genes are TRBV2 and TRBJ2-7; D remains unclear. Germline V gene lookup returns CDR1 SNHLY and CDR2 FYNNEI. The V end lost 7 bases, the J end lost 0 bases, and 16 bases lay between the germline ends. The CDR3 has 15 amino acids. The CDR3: CASTTGTVGSYEQYF. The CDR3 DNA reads TGTGCCAGCACCACTGGAACAGTCGGCTCCTACGAGCAGTACTTC.

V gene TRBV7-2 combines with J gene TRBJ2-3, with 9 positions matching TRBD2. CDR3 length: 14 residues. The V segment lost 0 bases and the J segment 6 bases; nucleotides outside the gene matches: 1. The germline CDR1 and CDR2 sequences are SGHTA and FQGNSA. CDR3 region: CASSLALAGDTQYF. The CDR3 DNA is TGTGCCAGCAGCTTAGCGCTAGCGGGGGATACGCAGTATTTT.

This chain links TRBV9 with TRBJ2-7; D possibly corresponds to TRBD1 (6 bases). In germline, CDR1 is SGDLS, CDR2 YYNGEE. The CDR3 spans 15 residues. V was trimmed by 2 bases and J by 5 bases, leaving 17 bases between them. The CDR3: CASSVDRLLSDEQYF. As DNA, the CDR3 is TGTGCCAGCAGCGTTGACAGGCTACTATCCGACGAGCAGTACTTC. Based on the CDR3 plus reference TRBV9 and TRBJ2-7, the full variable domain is DSGVTQTPKHLITATGQRVTLRCSPRSGDLSVYWYQQSLDQGLQFLIQYYNGEERAKGNILERFSAQQFPDLHSELNLSSLELGDSALYFCASSVDRLLSDEQYFGPGTRLTVT.

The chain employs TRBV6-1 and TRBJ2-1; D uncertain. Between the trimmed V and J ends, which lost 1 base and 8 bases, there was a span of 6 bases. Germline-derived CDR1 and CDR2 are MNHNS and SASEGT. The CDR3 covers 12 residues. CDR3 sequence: CASSEGSHEQFF. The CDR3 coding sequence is TGTGCCAGCAGTGAAGGTTCGCATGAGCAGTTCTTC.

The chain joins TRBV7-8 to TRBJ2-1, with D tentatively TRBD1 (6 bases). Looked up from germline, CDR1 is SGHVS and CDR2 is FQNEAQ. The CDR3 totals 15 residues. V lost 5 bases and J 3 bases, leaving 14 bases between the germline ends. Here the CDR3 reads CASSPGHPSYNEQFF. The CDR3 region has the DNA TGTGCCAGCAGCCCGGGACACCCCAGCTACAATGAGCAGTTCTTC.

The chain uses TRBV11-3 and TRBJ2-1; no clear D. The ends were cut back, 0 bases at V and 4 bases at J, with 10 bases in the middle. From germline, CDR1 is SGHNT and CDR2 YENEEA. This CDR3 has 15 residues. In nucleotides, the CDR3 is TGTGCCAGCAGCTTAGATCCCCTGGGGTACAATGAGCAGTTCTTC. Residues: CASSLDPLGYNEQFF.

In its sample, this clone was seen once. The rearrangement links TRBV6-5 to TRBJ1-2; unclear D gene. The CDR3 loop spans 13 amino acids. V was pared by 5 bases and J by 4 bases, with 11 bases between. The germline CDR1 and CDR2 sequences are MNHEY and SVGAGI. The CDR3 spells CASSHDMGYGYTF. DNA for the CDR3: TGTGCCAGCAGTCATGACATGGGCTATGGCTACACCTTC.

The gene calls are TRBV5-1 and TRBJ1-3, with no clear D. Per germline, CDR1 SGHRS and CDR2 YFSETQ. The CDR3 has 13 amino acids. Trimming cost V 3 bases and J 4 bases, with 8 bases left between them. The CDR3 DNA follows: TGCGCCAGCAGCTACGAAGGGGGAAACACCATATATTTT. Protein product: CASSYEGGNTIYF. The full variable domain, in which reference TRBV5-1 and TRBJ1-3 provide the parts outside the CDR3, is KAGVTQTPRYLIKTRGQQVTLSCSPISGHRSVSWYQQTPGQGLQFLFEYFSETQRNKGNFPGRFSGRQFSNSRSEMNVSTLELGDSALYLCASSYEGGNTIYFGEGSWLTVV.

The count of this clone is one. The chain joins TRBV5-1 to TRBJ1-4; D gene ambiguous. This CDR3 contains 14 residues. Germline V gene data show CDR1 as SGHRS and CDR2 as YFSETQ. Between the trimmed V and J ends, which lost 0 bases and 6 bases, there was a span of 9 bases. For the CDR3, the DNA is TGCGCCAGCAGCTTGGATCCGGCTGATGAAAAACTGTTTTTT. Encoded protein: CASSLDPADEKLFF.

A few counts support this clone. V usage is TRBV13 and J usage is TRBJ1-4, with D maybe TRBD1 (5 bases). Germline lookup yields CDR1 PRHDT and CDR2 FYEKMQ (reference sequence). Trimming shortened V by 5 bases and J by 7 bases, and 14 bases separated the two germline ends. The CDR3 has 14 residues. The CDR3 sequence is CASSLRGAGEKLFF. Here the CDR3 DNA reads TGTGCCAGCAGCCTTCGTGGGGCGGGTGAAAAACTGTTTTTT.

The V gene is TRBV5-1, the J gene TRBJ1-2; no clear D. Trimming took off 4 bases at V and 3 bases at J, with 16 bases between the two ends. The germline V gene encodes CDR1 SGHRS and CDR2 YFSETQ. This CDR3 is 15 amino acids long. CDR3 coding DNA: TGCGCCAGCAGCCCAGCGGGAGGCCCGGACTATGGCTACACCTTC. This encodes CASSPAGGPDYGYTF. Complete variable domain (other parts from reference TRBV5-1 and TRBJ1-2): KAGVTQTPRYLIKTRGQQVTLSCSPISGHRSVSWYQQTPGQGLQFLFEYFSETQRNKGNFPGRFSGRQFSNSRSEMNVSTLELGDSALYLCASSPAGGPDYGYTFGSGTRLTVV.

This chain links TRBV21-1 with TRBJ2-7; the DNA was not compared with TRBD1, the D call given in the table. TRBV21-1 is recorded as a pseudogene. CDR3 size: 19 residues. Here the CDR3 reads CASSKGKGQGLFGPYEQYF. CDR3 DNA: TGTGCCAGCAGCAAAGGCAAGGGACAGGGCCTGTTTGGTCCCTACGAGCAGTACTTC.

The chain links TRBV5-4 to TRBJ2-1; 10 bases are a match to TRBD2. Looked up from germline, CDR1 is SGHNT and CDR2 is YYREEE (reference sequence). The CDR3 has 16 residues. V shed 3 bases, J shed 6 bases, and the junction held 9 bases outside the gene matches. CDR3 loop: CASSSLGSGGPNEQFF. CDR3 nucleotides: TGTGCCAGCAGCTCCCTAGGTAGCGGGGGGCCCAATGAGCAGTTCTTC.

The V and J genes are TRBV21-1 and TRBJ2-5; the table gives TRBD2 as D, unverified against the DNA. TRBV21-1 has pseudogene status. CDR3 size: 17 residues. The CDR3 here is CASSKVASGGFKETQYF. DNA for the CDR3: TGTGCCAGCAGCAAAGTGGCTAGCGGGGGGTTTAAAGAGACCCAGTACTTC.

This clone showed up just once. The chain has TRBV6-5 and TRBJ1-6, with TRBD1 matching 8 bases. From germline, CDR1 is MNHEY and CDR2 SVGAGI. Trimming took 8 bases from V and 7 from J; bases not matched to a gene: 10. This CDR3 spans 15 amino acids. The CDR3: CASRSGQGENSPLHF. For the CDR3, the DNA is TGTGCCAGCCGGTCCGGACAGGGAGAAAATTCACCCCTCCACTTT.

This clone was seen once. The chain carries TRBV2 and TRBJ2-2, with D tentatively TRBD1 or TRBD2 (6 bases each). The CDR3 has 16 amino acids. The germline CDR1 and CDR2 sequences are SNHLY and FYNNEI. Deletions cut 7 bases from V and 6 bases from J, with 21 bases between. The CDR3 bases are TGTGCCAGCACCCGGGACACCCGTGGAGGGTCCGGGGAGCTGTTTTTT. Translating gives CASTRDTRGGSGELFF. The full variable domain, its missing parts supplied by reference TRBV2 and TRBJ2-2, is EPEVTQTPSHQVTQMGQEVILRCVPISNHLYFYWYRQILGQKVEFLVSFYNNEISEKSEIFDDQFSVERPDGSNFTLKIRSTKLEDSAMYFCASTRDTRGGSGELFFGEGSRLTVL.

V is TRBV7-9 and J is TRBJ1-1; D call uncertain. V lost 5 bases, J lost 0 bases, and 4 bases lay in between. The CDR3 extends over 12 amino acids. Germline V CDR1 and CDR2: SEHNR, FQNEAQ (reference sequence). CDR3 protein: CASSPVNTEAFF. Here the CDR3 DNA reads TGTGCCAGCAGCCCGGTGAACACTGAAGCTTTCTTT.

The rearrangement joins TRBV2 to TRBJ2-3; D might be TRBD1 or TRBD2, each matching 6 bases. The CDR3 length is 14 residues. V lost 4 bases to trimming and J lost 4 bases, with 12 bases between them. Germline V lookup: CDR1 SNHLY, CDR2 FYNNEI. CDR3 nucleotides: TGTGCCAGCAGTGTACGGGGGCCGGCAGATACGCAGTATTTT. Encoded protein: CASSVRGPADTQYF.

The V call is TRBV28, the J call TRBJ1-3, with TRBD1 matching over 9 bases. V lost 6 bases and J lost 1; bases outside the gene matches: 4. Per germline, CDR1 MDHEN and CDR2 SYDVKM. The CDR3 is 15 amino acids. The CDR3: CASRGQGWSGNTIYF. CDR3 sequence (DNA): TGTGCCAGCAGGGGACAGGGTTGGTCTGGAAACACCATATATTTT.

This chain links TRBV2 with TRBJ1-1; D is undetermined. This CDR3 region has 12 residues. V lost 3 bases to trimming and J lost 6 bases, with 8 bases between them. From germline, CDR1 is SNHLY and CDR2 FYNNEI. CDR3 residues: CASSEGVPEAFF. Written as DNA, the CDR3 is TGTGCCAGCAGTGAGGGTGTGCCTGAAGCTTTCTTT. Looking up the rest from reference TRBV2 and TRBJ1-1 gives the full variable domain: EPEVTQTPSHQVTQMGQEVILRCVPISNHLYFYWYRQILGQKVEFLVSFYNNEISEKSEIFDDQFSVERPDGSNFTLKIRSTKLEDSAMYFCASSEGVPEAFFGQGTRLTVV.

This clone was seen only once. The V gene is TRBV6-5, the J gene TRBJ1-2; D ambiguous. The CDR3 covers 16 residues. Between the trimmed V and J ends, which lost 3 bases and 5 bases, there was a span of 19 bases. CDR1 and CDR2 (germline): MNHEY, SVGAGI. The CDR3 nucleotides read TGTGCCAGCAGTTATTCGGGGAGCCCATTGGGATATGGCTACACCTTC. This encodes CASSYSGSPLGYGYTF.